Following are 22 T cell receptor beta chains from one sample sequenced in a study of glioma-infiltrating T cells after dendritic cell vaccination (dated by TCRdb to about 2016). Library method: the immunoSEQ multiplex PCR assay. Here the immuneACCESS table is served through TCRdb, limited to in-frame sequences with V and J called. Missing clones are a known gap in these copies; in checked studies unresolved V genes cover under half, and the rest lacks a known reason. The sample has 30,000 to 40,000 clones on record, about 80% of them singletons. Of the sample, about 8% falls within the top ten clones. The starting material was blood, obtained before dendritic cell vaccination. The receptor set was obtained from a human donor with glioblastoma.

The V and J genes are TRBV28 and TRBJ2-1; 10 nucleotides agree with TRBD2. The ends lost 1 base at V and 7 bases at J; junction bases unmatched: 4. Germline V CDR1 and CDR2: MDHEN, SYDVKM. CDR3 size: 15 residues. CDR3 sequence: CASSLLGLAENEQFF. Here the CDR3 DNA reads TGTGCCAGCAGTTTATTAGGACTAGCGGAAAATGAGCAGTTCTTC.

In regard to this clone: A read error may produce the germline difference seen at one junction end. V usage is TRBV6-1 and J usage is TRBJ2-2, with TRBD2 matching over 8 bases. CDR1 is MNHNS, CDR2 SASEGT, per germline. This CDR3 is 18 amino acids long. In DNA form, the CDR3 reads TGTGCCAGCAGCGAAGCCAGGGGCGGGGGGATCAACACCGGGGAGCTGTTTTTT. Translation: CASSEARGGGINTGELFF.

CDR3 protein: CATSRDLGAGGPPGDLETQYF. The CDR3 DNA reads as TGTGCCACCAGCAGAGATCTGGGAGCGGGGGGGCCACCGGGTGATTTGGAGACCCAGTACTTC. The gene calls are TRBV15 and TRBJ2-5, with 10 nucleotides matching TRBD2. V shed 0 bases, J shed 5 bases, and the junction held 21 bases outside the gene matches. Germline V CDR1 and CDR2: LNHNV, YYDKDF (reference sequence). The CDR3 has 21 amino acids.

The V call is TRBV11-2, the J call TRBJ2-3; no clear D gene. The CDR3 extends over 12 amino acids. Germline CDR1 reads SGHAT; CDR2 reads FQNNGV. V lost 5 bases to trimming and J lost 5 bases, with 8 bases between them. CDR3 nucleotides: TGTGCCAGCAGCCTATACGTAGATACGCAGTATTTT. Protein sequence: CASSLYVDTQYF.

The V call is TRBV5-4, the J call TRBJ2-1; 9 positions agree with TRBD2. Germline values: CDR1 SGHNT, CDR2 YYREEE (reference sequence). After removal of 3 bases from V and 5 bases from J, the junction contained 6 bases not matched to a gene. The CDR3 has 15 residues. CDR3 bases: TGTGCCAGCAGCTGGCGGGGGGGCGGGGACAATGAGCAGTTCTTC. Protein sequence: CASSWRGGGDNEQFF.

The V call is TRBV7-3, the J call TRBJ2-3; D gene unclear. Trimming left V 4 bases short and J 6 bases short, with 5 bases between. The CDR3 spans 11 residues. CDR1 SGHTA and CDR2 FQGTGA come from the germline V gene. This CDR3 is CASSSMDTQYF. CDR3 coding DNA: TGTGCCAGCAGCTCTATGGATACGCAGTATTTT.

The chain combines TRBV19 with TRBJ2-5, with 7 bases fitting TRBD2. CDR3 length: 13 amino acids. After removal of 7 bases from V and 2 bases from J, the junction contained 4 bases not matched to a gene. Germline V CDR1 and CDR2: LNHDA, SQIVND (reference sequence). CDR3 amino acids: CASKRGKQETQYF. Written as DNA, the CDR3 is TGTGCCAGTAAGCGGGGCAAACAAGAGACCCAGTACTTC.

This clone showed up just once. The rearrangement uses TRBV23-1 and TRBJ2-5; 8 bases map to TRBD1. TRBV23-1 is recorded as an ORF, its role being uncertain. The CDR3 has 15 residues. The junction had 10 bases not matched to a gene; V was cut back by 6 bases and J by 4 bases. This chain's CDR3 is CASSGPTRGRETQYF. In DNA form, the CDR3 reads TGCGCCAGCAGCGGACCAACCAGGGGGCGAGAGACCCAGTACTTC.

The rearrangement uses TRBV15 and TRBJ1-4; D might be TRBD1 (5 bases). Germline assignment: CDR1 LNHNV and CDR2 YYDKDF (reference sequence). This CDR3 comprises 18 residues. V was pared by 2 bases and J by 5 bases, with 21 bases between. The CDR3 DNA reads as TGTGCCACCAGCAGACCCACCCCCGGGGGACTGATGAATGAAAAACTGTTTTTT. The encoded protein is CATSRPTPGGLMNEKLFF.

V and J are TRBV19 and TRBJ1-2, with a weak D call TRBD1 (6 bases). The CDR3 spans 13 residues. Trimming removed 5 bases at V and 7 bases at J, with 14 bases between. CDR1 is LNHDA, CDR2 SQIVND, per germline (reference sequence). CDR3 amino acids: CASSVQGKGGYTF. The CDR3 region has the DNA TGTGCCAGTAGTGTCCAGGGGAAAGGTGGCTACACCTTC.

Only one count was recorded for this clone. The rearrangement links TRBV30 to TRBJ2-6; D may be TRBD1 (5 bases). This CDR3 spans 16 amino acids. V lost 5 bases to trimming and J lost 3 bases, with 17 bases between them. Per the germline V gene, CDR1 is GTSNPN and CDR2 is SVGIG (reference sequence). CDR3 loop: CAWGATWIFGANVLTF. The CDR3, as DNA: TGTGCCTGGGGGGCTACTTGGATATTTGGGGCCAACGTCCTGACTTTC.

The CDR3 DNA reads as TGCGCCAGCATAAGACCTAGCGGGGTCCCCACAGATACGCAGTATTTT. Translation gives CASIRPSGVPTDTQYF. The chain couples TRBV23-1 to TRBJ2-3, with TRBD2 matching 9 bases. TRBV23-1 falls under the ORF class, with uncertain function. The CDR3 length is 16 residues. The trim removed 7 bases at V and 2 bases at J, leaving 10 bases unmatched.

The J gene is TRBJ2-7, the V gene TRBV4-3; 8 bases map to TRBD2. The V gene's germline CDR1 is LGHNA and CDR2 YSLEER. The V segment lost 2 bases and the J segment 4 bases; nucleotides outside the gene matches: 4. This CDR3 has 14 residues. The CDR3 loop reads CASSQTGGQYEQYF. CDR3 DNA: TGCGCCAGCAGCCAAACGGGGGGGCAATACGAGCAGTACTTC.

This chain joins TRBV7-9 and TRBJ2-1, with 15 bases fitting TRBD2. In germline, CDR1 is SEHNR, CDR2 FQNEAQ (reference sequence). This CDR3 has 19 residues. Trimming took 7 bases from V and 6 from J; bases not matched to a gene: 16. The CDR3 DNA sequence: TGTGCCAGCATCAGAGAGTGGACTAGCGGGGGGGCCGTAGGCAATGAGCAGTTCTTC. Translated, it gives CASIREWTSGGAVGNEQFF.

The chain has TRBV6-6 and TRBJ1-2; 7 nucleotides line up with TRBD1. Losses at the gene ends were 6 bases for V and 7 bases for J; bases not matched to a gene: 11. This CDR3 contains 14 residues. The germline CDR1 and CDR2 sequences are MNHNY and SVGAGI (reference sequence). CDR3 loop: CASSPGQLVTGYTF. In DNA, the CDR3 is TGTGCCAGCAGCCCGGGACAGTTAGTTACTGGCTACACCTTC.

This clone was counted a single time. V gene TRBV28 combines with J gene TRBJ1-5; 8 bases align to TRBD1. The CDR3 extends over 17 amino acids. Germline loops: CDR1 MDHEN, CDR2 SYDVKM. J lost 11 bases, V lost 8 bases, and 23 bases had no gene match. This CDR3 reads CASSPIYQGQVPMAQHF. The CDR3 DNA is TGTGCCAGCTCCCCAATATACCAGGGACAGGTCCCCATGGCCCAGCATTTT. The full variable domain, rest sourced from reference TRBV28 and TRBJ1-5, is DVKVTQSSRYLVKRTGEKVFLECVQDMDHENMFWYRQDPGLGLRLIYFSYDVKMKEKGDIPEGYSVSREKKERFSLILESASTNQTSMYLCASSPIYQGQVPMAQHFGDGTRLSIL.

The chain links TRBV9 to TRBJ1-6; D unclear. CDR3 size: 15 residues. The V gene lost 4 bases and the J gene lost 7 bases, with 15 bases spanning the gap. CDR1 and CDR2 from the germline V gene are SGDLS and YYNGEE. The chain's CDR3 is CASSRDPLGNSPLHF. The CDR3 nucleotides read TGTGCCAGCAGCCGGGATCCGCTGGGAAATTCACCCCTCCACTTT.

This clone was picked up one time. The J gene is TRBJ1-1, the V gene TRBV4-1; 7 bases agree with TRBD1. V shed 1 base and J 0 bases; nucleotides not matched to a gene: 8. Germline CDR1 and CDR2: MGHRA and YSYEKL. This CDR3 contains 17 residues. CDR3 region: CASSQVLTGLMNTEAFF. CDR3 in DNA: TGCGCCAGCAGCCAAGTTCTGACAGGGCTTATGAACACTGAAGCTTTCTTT.

As DNA, the CDR3 is TGTGCCAGCAGCTCATCGGGACTAGCGGGGGGGCCGGCCGGGGAGCTGTTTTTT. Protein sequence: CASSSSGLAGGPAGELFF. The rearrangement uses TRBV11-2 and TRBJ2-2; TRBD2 agrees at 16 bases. The germline V gene has CDR1 SGHAT and CDR2 FQNNGV. Trimming took 4 bases from V and 6 from J; bases not matched to a gene: 8. CDR3 size: 18 residues.

The CDR3 is CASSRDKLYTF. The DNA of the CDR3 is TGTGCCAGCAGCCGGGACAAACTATACACCTTC. The chain links TRBV5-6 to TRBJ1-2; possibly TRBD1 for D (6 bases). Germline CDR1 and CDR2: SGHDT and YYEEEE. V lost 4 bases to trimming and J lost 11 bases, with 12 bases between them. This CDR3 is built from 11 residues.

DNA of the CDR3: TGTGCCAGCAACCTCATAGCGGGGGGGCCATACGAGCAGTACTTC. It is translated as CASNLIAGGPYEQYF. This chain uses TRBV7-2 with TRBJ2-7; 11 bases are a match to TRBD2. CDR3 length equals 15 residues. CDR1 is SGHTA and CDR2 is FQGNSA in the germline V gene. V shed 7 bases, J shed 4 bases, and the junction held 9 bases outside the gene matches. The whole variable domain, remainder taken from reference TRBV7-2 and TRBJ2-7, is GAGVSQSPSNKVTEKGKDVELRCDPISGHTALYWYRQSLGQGLEFLIYFQGNSAPDKSGLPSDRFSAERTGGSVSTLTIQRTQQEDSAVYLCASNLIAGGPYEQYFGPGTRLTVT.

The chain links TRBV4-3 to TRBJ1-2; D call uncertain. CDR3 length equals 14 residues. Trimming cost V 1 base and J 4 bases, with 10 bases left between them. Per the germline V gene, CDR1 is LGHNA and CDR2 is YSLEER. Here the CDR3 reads CASSQGEDGYGYTF. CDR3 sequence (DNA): TGCGCCAGCAGCCAAGGGGAGGATGGCTATGGCTACACCTTC.